This is a list of T cell receptor beta chains from one sample in a study of regulatory T cells in long-lasting Graves disease. Each CDR3 protein is one row after TCRdb ran MiXCR on the multiplex PCR reads. The sample comprises around 360,000 distinct CDR3 sequences, under 20% of which are singletons, and 20% to 25% rests with the top ten. The same sample was also used in a study of T cells in Graves' hyperthyroidism and ophthalmopathy.

The specimen comprised peripheral blood mononuclear cells (PBMCs), sampled at new diagnosis, from a patient treated with antithyroid drugs. The receptors derive from a woman younger than 35 with Graves disease. CDR3s include the opening cysteine and the closing phenylalanine or tryptophan. The D gene is left open where the match is weak. Only some rows state a clone size, as once, few, many or a class for expanded clones.

clone size,CDR3 length,D gene,J gene,V gene,CDR3 protein,CDR3 DNA
many,15,.,TRBJ2-3,TRBV5-1,CASSSGTRGADTQYF,TGCGCCAGCAGCTCCGGGACCCGAGGAGCGGATACGCAGTATTTT
many,16,TRBD2,TRBJ2-1,TRBV12-3/TRBV12-4,CASSLKTSGNYNEQFF,TGTGCCAGCAGTTTAAAGACTAGCGGGAACTACAATGAGCAGTTCTTC
.,13,TRBD2,TRBJ2-4,TRBV19,CASSEREMVIQYF,TGTGCCAGTAGTGAGCGGGAGATGGTCATTCAGTACTTC
many,14,.,TRBJ1-1,TRBV11-2,CASSLITGNTEAFF,TGTGCCAGCAGCTTAATTACGGGGAACACTGAAGCTTTCTTT
.,13,.,TRBJ1-4,TRBV20-1,CSATDRGPEKLFF,TGCAGTGCCACAGACCGGGGGCCTGAAAAACTGTTTTTC
.,13,.,TRBJ1-2,TRBV7-3,CASSLTSGYGYTF,TGTGCCAGCAGCTTAACCTCGGGGTACGGCTACACCTTC
many,15,.,TRBJ2-5,TRBV18,CASSPITDNQETQYF,TGTGCCAGCTCACCAATCACGGACAACCAAGAGACCCAGTACTTC
many,15,.,TRBJ1-1,TRBV12-3/TRBV12-4,CASSPAGGGNTEAFF,TGTGCCAGCAGTCCCGCCGGGGGAGGGAACACTGAAGCTTTCTTT
few,13,TRBD2,TRBJ2-1,TRBV10-3,CAIGAGDYNEQFF,TGTGCCATCGGGGCGGGGGACTACAATGAGCAGTTCTTC
.,14,.,TRBJ1-3,TRBV7-2,CASRTGGAGNTIYF,TGTGCCAGCAGGACCGGGGGGGCTGGAAACACCATATATTTT
many,13,.,TRBJ2-7,TRBV3-1,CASSSLGSYEQYF,TGTGCCAGCAGCTCCCTCGGCAGCTACGAGCAGTACTTC
many,15,TRBD1,TRBJ1-2,TRBV12-3/TRBV12-4,CASSLADRDFDGYTF,TGTGCCAGCAGTTTAGCGGACAGGGATTTTGATGGCTACACCTTC
few,15,.,TRBJ1-1,TRBV5-6,CASSLKRQVRTEAFF,TGTGCCAGCAGCTTGAAGCGGCAGGTGAGGACTGAAGCTTTCTTT
few,14,.,TRBJ1-3,TRBV11-1,CASSWTDSGNTIYF,TGTGCCAGCAGCTGGACTGACTCTGGAAACACCATATATTTT
.,14,.,TRBJ1-5,TRBV6-1,CASSQGQSNQPQHF,TGTGCCAGCAGTCAGGGACAAAGCAATCAGCCCCAGCATTTT
few,13,TRBD1,TRBJ1-5,TRBV12-3/TRBV12-4,CASSPTGHQPQHF,TGTGCCAGCAGTCCGACAGGGCATCAGCCCCAGCATTTT
many,13,.,TRBJ1-1,TRBV7-9,CASSPFQNTEAFF,TGTGCCAGCAGCCCCTTCCAGAACACTGAAGCTTTCTTT
few,14,TRBD2,TRBJ2-1,TRBV12-3/TRBV12-4,CASSPTGGYNEQFF,TGTGCCAGCAGTCCGACGGGGGGTTACAATGAGCAGTTCTTC
many,14,.,TRBJ1-1,TRBV2,CASRPRTEFTEAFF,TGTGCCAGCAGGCCTAGGACAGAGTTCACTGAAGCTTTCTTT
.,16,.,TRBJ2-1,TRBV6-1,CASSVWSGSSYNEQFF,TGTGCCAGCAGTGTTTGGTCCGGGAGTTCTTACAATGAGCAGTTCTTC
.,12,.,TRBJ2-7,TRBV6-1,CASSENSYEQYF,TGTGCCAGCAGTGAAAACAGCTACGAGCAGTACTTC
many,14,.,TRBJ2-1,TRBV20-1,CSAYDRGVYNEQFF,TGCAGTGCTTACGACAGAGGCGTCTACAATGAGCAGTTCTTC
many,14,.,TRBJ2-3,TRBV28,CASSSSQVWFTQYF,TGTGCCAGCAGTTCTTCTCAGGTTTGGTTTACGCAGTATTTT
many,15,.,TRBJ2-3,TRBV2,CASSDQGFFADTQYF,TGTGCCAGCAGTGATCAGGGGTTTTTCGCAGATACGCAGTATTTT
many,13,.,TRBJ1-6,TRBV5-1,CASSLAGRSPLHF,TGCGCCAGCAGCTTGGCCGGGCGTTCACCCCTCCACTTT
many,14,.,TRBJ1-1,TRBV5-1,CASNNGQMNTEAFF,TGCGCCAGCAACAACGGGCAAATGAACACTGAAGCTTTCTTT
many,16,TRBD1,TRBJ1-5,TRBV2,CASSDLTRDRGQPQHF,TGTGCCAGCAGTGACTTAACCCGGGACAGAGGGCAGCCCCAGCATTTT
few,16,TRBD2,TRBJ2-7,TRBV9,CASSGGGTSGVYEQYF,TGTGCCAGCAGCGGGGGGGGGACTAGCGGGGTATACGAGCAGTACTTC
.,13,.,TRBJ1-1,TRBV9,CASSAAGSTEAFF,TGTGCCAGCAGCGCAGCGGGGTCCACTGAAGCTTTCTTT
many,14,.,TRBJ2-2,TRBV18,CASSKQGTDGELFF,TGTGCCAGCTCAAAGCAGGGGACCGACGGGGAGCTGTTTTTT
many,14,TRBD1,TRBJ1-2,TRBV28,CASSLSTGDYGYTF,TGTGCCAGCAGTTTATCTACAGGGGACTATGGCTACACCTTC
many,15,.,TRBJ1-3,TRBV18,CASSPEGRSGNTIYF,TGTGCCAGCTCACCCGAAGGGAGATCTGGAAACACCATATATTTT
.,16,.,TRBJ2-2,TRBV7-9,CASSPRGAGNTGELFF,TGTGCCAGCAGCCCGCGAGGAGCGGGCAACACCGGGGAGCTGTTTTTT
few,12,.,TRBJ1-2,TRBV28,CASLKANYGYTF,TGTGCCAGTCTAAAGGCTAACTATGGCTACACCTTC
many,13,.,TRBJ1-2,TRBV6-1,CASSEQGNYGYTF,TGTGCCAGCAGTGAGCAGGGGAACTATGGCTACACCTTC
.,15,TRBD2,TRBJ2-1,TRBV7-3,CASSPSGSGYNEQFF,TGTGCCAGCAGCCCTAGCGGGAGTGGCTACAATGAGCAGTTCTTC
many,17,.,TRBJ2-4,TRBV5-1,CASSLDGRRTVKNIQYF,TGCGCCAGCAGCTTGGACGGGCGGCGGACTGTCAAAAACATTCAGTACTTC
many,15,TRBD1,TRBJ1-1,TRBV5-1,CASSYSQGVGTEAFF,TGCGCCAGCAGTTATTCCCAGGGGGTAGGGACTGAAGCTTTCTTT
.,12,.,TRBJ2-7,TRBV7-9,CASSYKGDEQYF,TGTGCCAGCAGTTACAAGGGGGACGAGCAGTACTTC
few,12,.,TRBJ2-3,TRBV6-2/TRBV6-3,CATDLVGHTQYF,TGTGCCACCGATTTAGTGGGGCATACGCAGTATTTT
many,15,TRBD2,TRBJ2-5,TRBV20-1,CSAKGLAGRQETQYF,TGCAGTGCTAAAGGCCTAGCGGGGAGACAAGAGACCCAGTACTTC
many,14,TRBD1,TRBJ1-1,TRBV6-1,CASMADRGHTEAFF,TGTGCCAGCATGGCAGACAGGGGGCACACTGAAGCTTTCTTT